The 21 T cell receptor beta chains below were found in one sample sequenced in a study of blood T cell repertoires in COVID-19. The table came from immunoSEQ multiplex PCR; TCRdb's copy has only in-frame clones and leaves some out. The sample records 360,000 or so clones, roughly four fifths being singletons. Sequencing was carried out using PBMCs or T cells enriched from blood (not recorded which). The receptors were gathered from a woman between 45 and 60 years old who had recovered from COVID-19.

This sequence joins TRBV7-9 and TRBJ2-3; 11 bases match TRBD2. After removal of 5 bases from V and 5 bases from J, the junction contained 9 bases not matched to a gene. The germline CDR1 and CDR2 sequences are SEHNR and FQNEAQ (reference sequence). This CDR3 comprises 16 residues. The CDR3 bases are TGTGCCAGCAGCCTGCCGGGGGGGACTAGCGGAGATACGCAGTATTTT. Amino acid sequence: CASSLPGGTSGDTQYF.

CDR3 residues: CASSDYPLSSYNSPLHF. In DNA form, the CDR3 reads TGTGCCAGCAGCGACTATCCACTTAGCTCCTATAATTCACCCCTCCACTTT. The chain joins TRBV5-5 to TRBJ1-6, with no clear D. The germline CDR1 and CDR2 sequences are SGHKS and YYEKEE (reference sequence). The V end lost 4 bases, the J end lost 0 bases, and 14 bases lay between the germline ends. This CDR3 spans 17 amino acids.

This clone has a handful of counts. The rearrangement joins TRBV7-2 to TRBJ2-1; the match to TRBD1 covers 7 bases. The CDR3 sequence is 15 residues long. Germline assignment: CDR1 SGHTA and CDR2 FQGNSA. Trimming cost V 3 bases and J 3 bases; bases outside gene matches: 5. The CDR3 here is CASSFLGQNYNEQFF. As DNA, the CDR3 is TGTGCCAGCAGCTTCCTGGGACAGAACTACAATGAGCAGTTCTTC.

The J gene is TRBJ1-1, the V gene TRBV5-1; D is unclear. Germline CDR1 reads SGHRS; CDR2 reads YFSETQ. CDR3 length: 16 residues. Trimming pared 0 bases from V and 0 bases from J, leaving 12 bases between. The CDR3 loop reads CASSLASGSLNTEAFF. CDR3 in DNA: TGCGCCAGCAGCTTGGCTTCGGGAAGTCTGAACACTGAAGCTTTCTTT.

The rearrangement uses TRBV4-1 and TRBJ2-3, with D possibly matching TRBD2 (6 bases). V shed 6 bases and J shed 7 bases, with 20 bases lying between them. From germline, CDR1 is MGHRA and CDR2 YSYEKL. This CDR3 contains 15 residues. The CDR3 loop reads CASRPTSGTPYTQYF. In nucleotides, the CDR3 is TGCGCCAGCAGGCCCACTTCCGGGACTCCCTATACGCAGTATTTT.

This clone was detected only a few times. V gene TRBV15 combines with J gene TRBJ1-5, with TRBD1 matching over 11 bases. CDR1 and CDR2 from the germline V gene are LNHNV and YYDKDF (reference sequence). V shed 5 bases, J shed 7 bases, and the junction held 4 bases outside the gene matches. The CDR3 runs to 14 residues. This CDR3 reads CATSGQGARQPQHF. The CDR3 region has the DNA TGTGCCACCAGCGGACAGGGGGCGCGGCAGCCCCAGCATTTT.

This chain links TRBV11-3 with TRBJ2-5, with 7 bases lining up with TRBD2. Germline CDR1 SGHNT, CDR2 YENEEA. V lost 5 bases, J lost 5 bases, and 14 bases stayed unmatched. This CDR3 contains 16 residues. The CDR3 sequence is CASSGYLAGSGETQYF. The DNA of the CDR3 is TGTGCCAGCAGCGGGTACCTAGCTGGTAGCGGGGAGACCCAGTACTTC.

The V gene is TRBV16, the J gene TRBJ1-1, with 10 positions matching TRBD1. Trimming cost V 3 bases and J 1 base; bases outside gene matches: 2. CDR3 length equals 15 residues. Germline V gene data show CDR1 as KGHSY and CDR2 as FQNENV. CDR3 in DNA: TGTGCCAGCAGCCATAGGGACAGGGGGAACACTGAAGCTTTCTTT. It yields the protein CASSHRDRGNTEAFF.

The chain recombines TRBV27 with TRBJ2-7, with 7 bases identical to TRBD2. The ends lost 8 bases at V and 3 bases at J; junction bases unmatched: 13. The CDR3 totals 15 residues. The V gene's germline CDR1 is MNHEY and CDR2 SMNVEV (reference sequence). In DNA form, the CDR3 reads TGTGCCAGCCGACAATCGAGACTAGCCTACTACGAGCAGTACTTC. The encoded protein is CASRQSRLAYYEQYF.

The chain uses TRBV7-9 and TRBJ1-6, with D hard to call. Per the germline V gene, CDR1 is SEHNR and CDR2 is FQNEAQ (reference sequence). V was pared by 6 bases and J by 5 bases, with 14 bases between. CDR3 length: 15 amino acids. The CDR3 protein is CASRLFGDHNSPLHF. The DNA for the CDR3 is TGTGCCAGCAGATTATTCGGGGATCATAATTCACCCCTCCACTTT.

The chain has TRBV6-5 and TRBJ1-2; TRBD1 aligns across 7 bases. CDR1 and CDR2 (germline): MNHEY, SVGAGI. The CDR3 loop spans 15 amino acids. V gave up 5 bases and J gave up 5 bases; unmatched junction bases: 11. CDR3 sequence (DNA): TGTGCCAGCAGTACCCCCGACAGGGTGGGGTATGGCTACACCTTC. Encoded protein: CASSTPDRVGYGYTF.

The chain combines TRBV27 with TRBJ1-1, with D tentatively TRBD1 (6 bases). Germline CDR1 reads MNHEY; CDR2 reads SMNVEV (reference sequence). V was trimmed by 6 bases and J by 3 bases, leaving 14 bases between them. The CDR3 is 14 amino acids. CDR3 nucleotides: TGTGCCAGCAGGAAAAAGGGGGGGCACACTGAAGCTTTCTTT. Encoded protein: CASRKKGGHTEAFF.

V usage is TRBV7-3 and J usage is TRBJ2-7; TRBD1 might be the D (5 bases). Germline V gives CDR1 SGHTA, CDR2 FQGTGA. V was cut by 3 bases and J by 7 bases, with 13 bases left in between. The CDR3 sequence is 13 residues long. The CDR3 nucleotides read TGTGCCAGCAGCTTCTGGGGCCTGGGGGAGCAGTACTTC. Residues: CASSFWGLGEQYF. Full variable domain (remainder filled in from reference TRBV7-3 and TRBJ2-7): GAGVSQTPSNKVTEKGKYVELRCDPISGHTALYWYRQSLGQGPEFLIYFQGTGAADDSGLPNDRFFAVRPEGSVSTLKIQRTERGDSAVYLCASSFWGLGEQYFGPGTRLTVT.

V and J are TRBV6-5 and TRBJ1-4, with D possibly matching TRBD1 (6 bases). Germline lookup yields CDR1 MNHEY and CDR2 SVGAGI. The V end was cut by 7 bases, the J end by 8 bases, with 20 bases between. This CDR3 comprises 15 residues. CDR3 sequence reads: CASTQGINLGEKLFF. The CDR3 region has the DNA TGTGCCAGCACCCAGGGGATCAACTTGGGGGAAAAACTGTTTTTT.

The chain combines TRBV5-6 with TRBJ2-2, with 9 bases identical to TRBD2. Germline V CDR1 and CDR2: SGHDT, YYEEEE. CDR3 length: 15 residues. Trimming cost V 0 bases and J 4 bases; bases outside gene matches: 1. CDR3 sequence (DNA): TGTGCCAGCAGCTTGGGCGGGAGGGTCACCGGGGAGCTGTTTTTT. This gives the protein CASSLGGRVTGELFF.

The genes are TRBV2 and TRBJ2-7; D may be TRBD1 (6 bases). The CDR3 sequence is 14 residues long. The germline V gene encodes CDR1 SNHLY and CDR2 FYNNEI. V was trimmed by 4 bases and J by 0 bases, leaving 10 bases between them. CDR3 nucleotide sequence: TGTGCCAGCAGTGGACAGGAGAGCTCCTACGAGCAGTACTTC. It is translated as CASSGQESSYEQYF.

V and J are TRBV30 and TRBJ2-1; TRBD2 agrees at 7 bases. The CDR3 length is 14 residues. Germline CDR1 and CDR2: GTSNPN and SVGIG (reference sequence). V gave up 0 bases and J gave up 8 bases; unmatched junction bases: 7. The CDR3 is CAWSVLGSGYEQFF. The CDR3 DNA reads TGTGCCTGGAGTGTACTTGGTAGCGGGTATGAGCAGTTCTTC.

This clone was counted a few times. The genes are TRBV5-4 and TRBJ1-4; TRBD1 might be the D (6 bases). The germline CDR1 and CDR2 sequences are SGHNT and YYREEE (reference sequence). The CDR3 is made up of 16 amino acids. The ends were cut back, 3 bases at V and 3 bases at J, with 15 bases in the middle. The CDR3 loop reads CASSWGPGTANEKLFF. DNA of the CDR3: TGTGCCAGCAGCTGGGGGCCAGGGACGGCTAATGAAAAACTGTTTTTT.

The chain links TRBV27 to TRBJ1-1; 8 nucleotides line up with TRBD1. Looked up from germline, CDR1 is MNHEY and CDR2 is SMNVEV (reference sequence). The CDR3 has 14 residues. Trimming removed 6 bases from V and 4 bases from J; junction bases left unmatched: 7. CDR3 sequence (DNA): TGTGCCAGCAGCCCGCAGGGGGCGTTCACTGAAGCTTTCTTT. Translated, it gives CASSPQGAFTEAFF.

This chain links TRBV10-3 with TRBJ1-2; 7 nucleotides align to TRBD1. Germline CDR1 ENHRY, CDR2 SYGVKD. After removal of 0 bases from V and 8 bases from J, the junction contained 6 bases not matched to a gene. This CDR3 is 14 amino acids long. CDR3 in DNA: TGTGCCATCAGTGAGTCGTCGAGGGGGCTCGGCTACACCTTC. This sequence encodes CAISESSRGLGYTF.

The CDR3, as DNA: TGTGCCAGCAGCCAGGGGGGGAACTCTTACAATGAGCAGTTCTTC. Residues: CASSQGGNSYNEQFF. The rearrangement links TRBV3-1 (or the pseudogene TRBV3-2) to TRBJ2-1, with 7 bases that match TRBD2. The CDR3 runs 15 residues. Germline CDR1 reads LGHDT; CDR2 reads YNNKEL (reference sequence). The J segment lost 4 bases and the V segment lost 3 bases, leaving 6 bases of the junction unmatched.